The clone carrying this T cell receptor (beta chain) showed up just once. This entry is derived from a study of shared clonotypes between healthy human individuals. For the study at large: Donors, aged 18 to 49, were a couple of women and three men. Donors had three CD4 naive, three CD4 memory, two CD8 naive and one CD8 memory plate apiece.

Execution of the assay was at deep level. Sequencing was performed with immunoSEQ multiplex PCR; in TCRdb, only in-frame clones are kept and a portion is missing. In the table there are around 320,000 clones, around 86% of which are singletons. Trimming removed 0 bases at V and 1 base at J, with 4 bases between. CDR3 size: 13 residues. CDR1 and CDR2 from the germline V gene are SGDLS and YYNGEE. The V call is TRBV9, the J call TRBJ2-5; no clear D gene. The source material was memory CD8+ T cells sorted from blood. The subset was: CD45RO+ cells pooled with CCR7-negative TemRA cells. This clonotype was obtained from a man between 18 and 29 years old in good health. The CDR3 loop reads CASSVDGQETQYF. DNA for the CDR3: TGTGCCAGCAGCGTAGACGGCCAAGAGACCCAGTACTTC.